This T cell receptor (beta chain) was profiled in a study of liver allograft versus peripheral blood T cells. Study summary: Graft-liver T cell receptor repertoires were compared against recipient peripheral blood repertoires.

TCRdb itself ran the reads through MiXCR, one entry per CDR3 protein. The table records several thousand distinct CDR3 sequences, over 15% of them present only once. By share of the sample, this clonotype is medium-sized. What it recognizes is unknown. With 3 bases clipped from V and 5 bases from J, the junction kept 9 bases outside the gene matches. Germline loops: CDR1 MNHNS, CDR2 SASEGT. CDR3 length: 15 residues. Study-wide results and limits: T cell receptor repertoires inside liver allografts reportedly differed from those in peripheral blood.

The chain is built from TRBV6-1 and TRBJ1-1; the match to TRBD1 covers 7 bases. The sequence was collected from a human patient who had a liver transplant. Some T cells may be the graft donor's. CDR3 nucleotides: TGTGCCAGCAGTGACTTGACAGGGATGGAGACTGAAGCTTTCTTT. This encodes CASSDLTGMETEAFF.